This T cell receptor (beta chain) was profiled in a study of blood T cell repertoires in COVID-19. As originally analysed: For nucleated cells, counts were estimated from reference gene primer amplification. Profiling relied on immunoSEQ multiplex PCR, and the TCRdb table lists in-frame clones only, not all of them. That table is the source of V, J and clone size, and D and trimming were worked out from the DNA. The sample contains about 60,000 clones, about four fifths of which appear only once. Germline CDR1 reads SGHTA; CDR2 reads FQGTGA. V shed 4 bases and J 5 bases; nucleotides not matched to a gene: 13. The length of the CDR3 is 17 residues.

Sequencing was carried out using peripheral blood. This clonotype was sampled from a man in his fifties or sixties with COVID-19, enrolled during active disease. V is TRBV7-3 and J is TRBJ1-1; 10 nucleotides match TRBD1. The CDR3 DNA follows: TGTGCCAGCAGCTCCCAACCCACGACAGGGGGCCTAACTGAAGCTTTCTTT. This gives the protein CASSSQPTTGGLTEAFF.